Each of the 8 T cell receptor beta chains below was sequenced from the same sample in a study of T-cell memory formation after mild COVID-19. Each CDR3 protein gets one entry after TCRdb re-called the 5' RACE reads with MiXCR. This table has hundreds of thousands of distinct CDR3 sequences, 20% to 25% appearing once. The sample comprised PBMCs or a T cell subset sorted from them (not recorded which). All receptors derive from an adult woman who had mild COVID-19 (a few samples of this study predate the infection). Cell type and time point are not known.

This clonotype came up a few times. The CDR3 protein is CAISGMITDTQYF. The CDR3 DNA follows: TGTGCCATCAGCGGGATGATCACAGATACGCAGTATTTT. This chain joins TRBV10-3 and TRBJ2-3, with a possible D match to TRBD2 (5 bases). Trimming pared 6 bases from V and 2 bases from J, leaving 9 bases between. In germline, CDR1 is ENHRY, CDR2 SYGVKD. This CDR3 comprises 13 residues.

This clonotype was picked up one time. This chain uses TRBV12-3 or TRBV12-4 with TRBJ2-5, with TRBD2 matching 8 bases. The junction had 13 bases not matched to a gene; V was cut back by 10 bases and J by 3 bases. The CDR3 loop spans 15 amino acids. DNA of the CDR3: TGTGCCACCTCAGTTTTCGGGAGGGGAGAAGAGACCCAGTACTTC. This sequence encodes CATSVFGRGEETQYF.

In this sample, this clonotype turned up a few times. The chain combines TRBV20-1 with TRBJ2-7, with 8 bases fitting TRBD1. V trimming: 3 bases; J trimming: 5 bases; junction bases outside the gene matches: 6. This CDR3 has 13 residues. CDR1 is DFQATT and CDR2 is SNEGSKA in the germline V gene (reference sequence). CDR3 nucleotides: TGCAGTGCTAGTGGGGCAGGGGGCCACGAGCAGTACTTC. Protein: CSASGAGGHEQYF.

This clonotype was detected only a few times. The chain employs TRBV2 and TRBJ1-4, with 9 bases that match TRBD1. CDR3 length: 16 residues. Germline values: CDR1 SNHLY, CDR2 FYNNEI. V lost 2 bases to trimming and J lost 4 bases; unmatched junction nucleotides: 5. The CDR3 DNA sequence: TGTGCCAGCAGTGAAAACAGGGGGCTCAGTAATGAAAAACTGTTTTTT. Protein sequence: CASSENRGLSNEKLFF.

V is TRBV30 and J is TRBJ1-5, with no clear D. Trimming removed 0 bases from V and 2 bases from J, with 11 bases in between. The length of the CDR3 is 15 residues. Germline-derived CDR1 and CDR2 are GTSNPN and SVGIG (reference sequence). The CDR3 DNA follows: TGTGCCTGGAGTGTACCCGGAGCGGGCAATCAGCCCCAGCATTTT. It codes for CAWSVPGAGNQPQHF.

This clonotype turned up a few times. The chain carries TRBV7-3 and TRBJ2-3; D is tentatively TRBD1 or TRBD2 (5 bases each). Looked up from germline, CDR1 is SGHTA and CDR2 is FQGTGA. V shed 2 bases and J shed 5 bases, with 11 bases lying between them. CDR3 size: 14 residues. The CDR3 sequence: CASSLVPGGDTQYF. The CDR3, as DNA: TGTGCCAGCAGCTTAGTCCCTGGGGGAGATACGCAGTATTTT.

V gene TRBV18 combines with J gene TRBJ1-1; 12 nucleotides match TRBD1. Trimming at V came to 1 base and at J to 4 bases, leaving 7 bases not matched to a gene. The germline V gene has CDR1 KGHSH and CDR2 LQKENI. The CDR3 has 17 residues. This chain's CDR3 is CASSPQTGQGAGTEAFF. Written as DNA, the CDR3 is TGTGCCAGCTCACCACAGACGGGACAGGGGGCGGGCACTGAAGCTTTCTTT.

The V and J genes are TRBV24-1 and TRBJ2-1, with a weak D call TRBD1 (6 bases). With 3 bases removed from V and 8 bases from J, the gap between germline ends came to 16 bases. The CDR3 has 15 amino acids. Germline V gene sequence: CDR1 KGHDR, CDR2 SFDVKD. CDR3 sequence (DNA): TGTGCCACCAGTGATCCGGCCAGGGGCGGATATGAGCAGTTCTTC. Translated: CATSDPARGGYEQFF.